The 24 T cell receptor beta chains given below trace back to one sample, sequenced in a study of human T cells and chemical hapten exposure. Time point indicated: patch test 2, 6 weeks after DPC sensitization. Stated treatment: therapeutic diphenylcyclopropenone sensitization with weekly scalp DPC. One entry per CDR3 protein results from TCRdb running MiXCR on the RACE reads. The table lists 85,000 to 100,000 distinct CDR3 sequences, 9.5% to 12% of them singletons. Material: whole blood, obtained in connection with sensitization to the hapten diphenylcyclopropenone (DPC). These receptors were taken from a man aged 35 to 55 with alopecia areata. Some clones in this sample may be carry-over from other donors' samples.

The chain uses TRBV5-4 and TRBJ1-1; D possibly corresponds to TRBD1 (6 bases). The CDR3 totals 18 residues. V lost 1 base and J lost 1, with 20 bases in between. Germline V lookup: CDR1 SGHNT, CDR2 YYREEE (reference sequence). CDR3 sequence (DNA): TGTGCCAGCAGCTTGACCCCGACGGGACACGGCACGAACACTGAAGCTTTCTTT. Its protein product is CASSLTPTGHGTNTEAFF.

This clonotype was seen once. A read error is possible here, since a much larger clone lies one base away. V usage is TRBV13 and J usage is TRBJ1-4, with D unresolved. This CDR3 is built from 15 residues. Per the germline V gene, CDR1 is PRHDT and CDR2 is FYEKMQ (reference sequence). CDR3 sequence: CASSYRATTNEKLLF. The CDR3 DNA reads TGTGCCAGCAGCTACCGAGCAACAACTAATGAAAAACTGCTTTTT.

This chain's CDR3 is CSVLVRGKITNYGYTF. CDR3 DNA: TGCAGCGTCCTCGTCAGGGGGAAGATTACGAACTATGGCTACACCTTC. The rearrangement joins TRBV29-1 to TRBJ1-2, with 7 bases fitting TRBD1. The CDR3 contains 16 residues. V was clipped by 6 bases and J by 2 bases; unmatched bases: 15. CDR1 is SQVTM, CDR2 ANQGSEA, per germline.

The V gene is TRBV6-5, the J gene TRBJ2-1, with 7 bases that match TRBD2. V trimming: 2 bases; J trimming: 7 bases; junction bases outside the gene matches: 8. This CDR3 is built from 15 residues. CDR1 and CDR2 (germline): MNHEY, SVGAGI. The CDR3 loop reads CASSYRGVAGNEQFF. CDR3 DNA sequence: TGTGCCAGCAGTTACAGAGGCGTAGCGGGTAATGAGCAGTTCTTC.

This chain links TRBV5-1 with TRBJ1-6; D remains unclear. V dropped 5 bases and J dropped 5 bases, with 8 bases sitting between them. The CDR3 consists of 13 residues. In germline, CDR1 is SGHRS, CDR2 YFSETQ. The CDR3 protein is CASRSGDNSPLHF. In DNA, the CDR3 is TGCGCCAGCAGGTCCGGGGATAATTCACCCCTCCACTTT. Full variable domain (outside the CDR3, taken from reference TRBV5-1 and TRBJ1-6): KAGVTQTPRYLIKTRGQQVTLSCSPISGHRSVSWYQQTPGQGLQFLFEYFSETQRNKGNFPGRFSGRQFSNSRSEMNVSTLELGDSALYLCASRSGDNSPLHFGNGTRLTVT.

The CDR3 loop is CATRPGTSGKETQYF. The CDR3 bases are TGTGCCACCCGGCCTGGGACTAGCGGGAAAGAGACCCAGTACTTC. The gene calls are TRBV6-1 and TRBJ2-5; 13 bases are a match to TRBD2. CDR1 is MNHNS, CDR2 SASEGT, per germline. The V and J ends lost 10 bases and 3 bases, in that order; junction bases with no gene match: 8. There are 15 residues in the CDR3.

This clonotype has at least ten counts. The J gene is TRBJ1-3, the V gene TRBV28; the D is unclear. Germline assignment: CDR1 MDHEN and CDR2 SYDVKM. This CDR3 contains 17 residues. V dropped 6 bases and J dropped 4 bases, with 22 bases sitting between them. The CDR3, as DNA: TGTGCCAGCAGCCTATCGGGGTCTGGATTGGGAGGAAACACCATATATTTT. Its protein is CASSLSGSGLGGNTIYF. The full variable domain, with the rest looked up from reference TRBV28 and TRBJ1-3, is DVKVTQSSRYLVKRTGEKVFLECVQDMDHENMFWYRQDPGLGLRLIYFSYDVKMKEKGDIPEGYSVSREKKERFSLILESASTNQTSMYLCASSLSGSGLGGNTIYFGEGSWLTVV.

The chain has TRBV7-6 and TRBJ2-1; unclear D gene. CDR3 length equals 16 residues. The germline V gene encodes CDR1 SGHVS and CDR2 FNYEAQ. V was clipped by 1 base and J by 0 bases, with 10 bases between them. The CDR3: CASSLGAASSYNEQFF. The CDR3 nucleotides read TGTGCCAGCAGCTTAGGGGCGGCGAGCTCCTACAATGAGCAGTTCTTC. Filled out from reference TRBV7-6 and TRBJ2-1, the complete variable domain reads GAGVSQSPRYKVTKRGQDVALRCDPISGHVSLYWYRQALGQGPEFLTYFNYEAQQDKSGLPNDRFSAERPEGSISTLTIQRTEQRDSAMYRCASSLGAASSYNEQFFGPGTRLTVL.

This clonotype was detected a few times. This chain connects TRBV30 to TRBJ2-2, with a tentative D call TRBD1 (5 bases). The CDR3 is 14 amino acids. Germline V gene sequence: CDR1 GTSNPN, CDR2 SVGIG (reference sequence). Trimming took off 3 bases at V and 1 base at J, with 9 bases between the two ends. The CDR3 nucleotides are TGTGCCTGGAGAATTACAGGGAACACCGGGGAGCTGTTTTTT. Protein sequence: CAWRITGNTGELFF.

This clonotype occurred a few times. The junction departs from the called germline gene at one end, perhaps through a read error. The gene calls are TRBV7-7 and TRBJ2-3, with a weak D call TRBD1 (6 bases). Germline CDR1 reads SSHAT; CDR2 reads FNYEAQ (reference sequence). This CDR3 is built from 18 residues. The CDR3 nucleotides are TGTGCTAGCAGCTTAGGGAGAGCCTGGACAGAAAACACAGATACGCAGTATTTT. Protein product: CASSLGRAWTENTDTQYF.

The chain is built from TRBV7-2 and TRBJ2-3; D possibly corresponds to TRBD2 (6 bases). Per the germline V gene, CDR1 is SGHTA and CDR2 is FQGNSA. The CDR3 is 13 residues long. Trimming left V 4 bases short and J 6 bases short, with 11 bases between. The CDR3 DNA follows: TGTGCCAGCAGCTCGACTGGGAGGGATACGCAGTATTTT. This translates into CASSSTGRDTQYF.

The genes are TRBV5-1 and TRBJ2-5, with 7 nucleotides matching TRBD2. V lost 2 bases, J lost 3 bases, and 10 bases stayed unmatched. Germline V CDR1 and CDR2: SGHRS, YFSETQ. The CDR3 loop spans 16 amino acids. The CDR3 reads CASSFGGRISEETQYF. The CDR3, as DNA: TGCGCCAGCAGCTTTGGCGGGAGAATCTCCGAAGAGACCCAGTACTTC.

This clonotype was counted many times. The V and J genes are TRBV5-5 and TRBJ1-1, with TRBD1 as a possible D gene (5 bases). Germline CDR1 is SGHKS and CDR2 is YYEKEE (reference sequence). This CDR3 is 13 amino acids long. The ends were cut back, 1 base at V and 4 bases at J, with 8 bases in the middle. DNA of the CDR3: TGTGCCAGCAGCTTGCAGGGTGGCACTGAAGCTTTCTTT. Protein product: CASSLQGGTEAFF.

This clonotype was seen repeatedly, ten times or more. The DNA for the CDR3 is TGTGCCAGCAGCCCATCAGGGATGACTGAAGCTTTCTTT. Protein product: CASSPSGMTEAFF. This sequence joins TRBV7-3 and TRBJ1-1; D may be TRBD1 (5 bases). V lost 5 bases to trimming and J lost 5 bases, with 12 bases between them. Germline CDR1 and CDR2: SGHTA and FQGTGA. The CDR3 covers 13 residues.

The CDR3 nucleotides read TGTGCCAGCAGTACCCAGGGCGACACTGAAGCTTTCTTT. Its protein product is CASSTQGDTEAFF. V and J are TRBV12-3 or TRBV12-4 and TRBJ1-1, with D perhaps TRBD1 (5 bases). V was cut by 5 bases and J by 3 bases, with 10 bases left in between. The CDR3 length is 13 residues.

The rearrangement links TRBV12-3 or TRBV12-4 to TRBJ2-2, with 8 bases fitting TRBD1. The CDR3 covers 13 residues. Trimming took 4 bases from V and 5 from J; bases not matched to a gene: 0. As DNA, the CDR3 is TGTGCCAGCAGTTGGACAGGGACCGGGGAGCTGTTTTTT. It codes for CASSWTGTGELFF.

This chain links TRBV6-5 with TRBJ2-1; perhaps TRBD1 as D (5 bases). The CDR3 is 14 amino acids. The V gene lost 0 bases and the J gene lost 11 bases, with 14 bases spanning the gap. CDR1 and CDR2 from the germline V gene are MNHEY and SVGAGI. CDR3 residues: CASSYSKSGLQQFF. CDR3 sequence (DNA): TGTGCCAGCAGTTACTCGAAGTCAGGGTTACAGCAGTTCTTC.

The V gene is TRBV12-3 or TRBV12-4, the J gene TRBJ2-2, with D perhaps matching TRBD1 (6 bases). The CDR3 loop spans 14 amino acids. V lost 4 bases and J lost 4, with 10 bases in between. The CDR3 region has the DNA TGTGCCAGCAGTTATTCAGGGGTCACCGGGGAGCTGTTTTTT. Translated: CASSYSGVTGELFF.

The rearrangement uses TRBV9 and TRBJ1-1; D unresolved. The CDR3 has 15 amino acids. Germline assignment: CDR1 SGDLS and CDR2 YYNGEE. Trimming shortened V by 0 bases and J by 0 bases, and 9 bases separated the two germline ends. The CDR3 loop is CASSVEGRLNTEAFF. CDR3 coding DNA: TGTGCCAGCAGCGTAGAAGGCAGGTTGAACACTGAAGCTTTCTTT.

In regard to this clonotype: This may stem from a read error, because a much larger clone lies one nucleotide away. CDR3 region: CASSPFAEQPREQYV. The CDR3 DNA is TGTGCCAGCAGCCCCTTCGCGGAGCAGCCTAGGGAGCAGTACGTC. This chain links TRBV5-6 with TRBJ2-7; D remains ambiguous. V dropped 4 bases and J dropped 7 bases, with 21 bases sitting between them. CDR3 size: 15 residues. CDR1 SGHDT and CDR2 YYEEEE come from the germline V gene.

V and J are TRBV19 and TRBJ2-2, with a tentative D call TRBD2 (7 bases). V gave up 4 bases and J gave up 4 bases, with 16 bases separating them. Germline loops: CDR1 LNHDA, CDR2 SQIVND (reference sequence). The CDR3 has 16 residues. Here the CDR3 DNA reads TGTGCCAGTAGTACCCTAGGGGGGGGCAGCACCGGGGAGCTGTTTTTT. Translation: CASSTLGGGSTGELFF.

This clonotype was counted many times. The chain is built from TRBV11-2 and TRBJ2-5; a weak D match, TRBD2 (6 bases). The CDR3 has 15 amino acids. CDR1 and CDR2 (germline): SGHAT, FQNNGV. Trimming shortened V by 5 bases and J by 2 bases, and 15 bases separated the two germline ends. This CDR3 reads CASSPRRTIQETQYF. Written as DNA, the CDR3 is TGTGCCAGCAGCCCGAGGCGGACTATTCAAGAGACCCAGTACTTC.

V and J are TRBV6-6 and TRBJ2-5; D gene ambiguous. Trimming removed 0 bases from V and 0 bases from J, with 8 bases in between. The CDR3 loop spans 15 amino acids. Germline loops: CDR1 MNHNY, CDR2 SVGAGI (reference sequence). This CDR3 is CASSYSRSDQETQYF. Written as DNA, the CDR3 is TGTGCCAGCAGTTACTCGAGGTCAGACCAAGAGACCCAGTACTTC.

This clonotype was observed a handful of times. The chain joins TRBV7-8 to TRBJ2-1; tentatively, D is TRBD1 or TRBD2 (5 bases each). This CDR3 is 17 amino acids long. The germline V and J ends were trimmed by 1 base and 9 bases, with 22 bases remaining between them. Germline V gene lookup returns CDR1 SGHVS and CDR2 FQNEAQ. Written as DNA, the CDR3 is TGTGCCAGCAGCTTAGGAGTTATGGGCGAGGGGTATACTGAGCAGTTCTTC. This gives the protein CASSLGVMGEGYTEQFF. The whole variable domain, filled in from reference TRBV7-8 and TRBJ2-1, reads GAGVSQSPRYKVAKRGQDVALRCDPISGHVSLFWYQQALGQGPEFLTYFQNEAQLDKSGLPSDRFFAERPEGSVSTLKIQRTQQEDSAVYLCASSLGVMGEGYTEQFFGPGTRLTVL.